This TCR beta chain was found in a study of blood T cell repertoires in COVID-19. As for the study in general: Sites across the United States, Italy and Spain contributed samples from acute and convalescent COVID-19. T cells, B-cell-depleted T cells, or PBMCs provided the cDNA or gDNA that served as material.

Authors' processing steps: Reference gene primer amplification in the assay estimated nucleated cell counts. TCRdb's table, derived via immunoSEQ multiplex PCR, lists solely in-frame clones and lacks some. The DNA was the basis for D and trimming; V, J and clone size are from that table. The sample records about 40,000 clones, 70% to 90% being singletons. CDR1 and CDR2 (germline): SGHTA, FQGTGA. V dropped 2 bases and J dropped 2 bases, with 13 bases sitting between them. The CDR3 covers 16 residues. This TCR derives from a man aged 45 to 65 in a cohort sampled during active COVID-19. Source material: peripheral blood. The chain combines TRBV7-3 with TRBJ2-1; maybe TRBD2 (6 bases). In DNA form, the CDR3 reads TGTGCCAGCAGCTTAGAAAGGCTAGCGCCCTACAATGAGCAGTTCTTC. Its protein product is CASSLERLAPYNEQFF.